This T cell receptor (beta chain) was documented in a study of Ad26.COV2.S vaccination and SARS-CoV-2 variants. Study overall: Into the muscle, Ad26.COV2.S was dosed once or twice, 56 days apart. Study-level results: Among vaccine recipients, spike-specific TCR breadth exceeded that of placebo recipients. Following vaccination, spike-specific CD8+ and CD4+ T cell responses reportedly exhibited substantial breadth.

Treatment of the sample: 15 to 20 received Ad26.COV2.S at low or high dose, single or two shots; a few received placebo; per-sample allocation not given. It was on day 63 after the first vaccine or placebo injection that samples were taken. Recruitment in Boston yielded a donor of adult age, 18-55 years. The V gene's germline CDR1 is SGHRS and CDR2 YFSETQ. The CDR3 is 15 amino acids. V was cut by 4 bases and J by 3 bases, with 17 bases left in between. The assay was immunoSEQ multiplex PCR, and TCRdb's table has in-frame clones only and misses some. The profile shows about 680,000 clones, about 90% of them singletons. As for this clone: Antigen unknown.

This receptor was taken from a person between 18 and 65 years old who received the Ad26.COV2.S COVID-19 vaccine or a placebo. The chain has TRBV5-1 and TRBJ2-7, with a weak D call TRBD2 (6 bases). Sequencing was performed on peripheral blood, taken in a trial of Ad26.COV2.S vaccine versus placebo. CDR3 sequence reads: CASSISRGAIYEQYF. Here the CDR3 DNA reads TGCGCCAGCAGCATCAGCCGCGGGGCCATCTACGAGCAGTACTTC.